This TCR beta chain was recorded in a study of cytomegalovirus exposure and HLA in healthy donors. Study-wide background: Among the 350 to 500 donors who were genotyped, approximately 84% fell in the genetic ancestry cluster that is associated with self-reported Caucasian donors.

General study findings and limits: Among the CMV-associated chains, three were confirmed in vitro as specific for CMV antigens. The study put 160 or so TCR beta chains on its list as cytomegalovirus-associated. Some V segments, including TRBV6-2 and TRBV6-3, were excluded as indistinguishable.

In regard to this clone: What it recognizes is unknown.

With 60 Vbeta and 13 Jbeta primers, the PCR was carried out. Here immunoSEQ multiplex PCR was the method, and the copy in TCRdb shows in-frame clones only, minus some. The sample shows about 150,000 clones, 60% to 80% of them seen only once. CDR1 SGHDT and CDR2 YYEEEE come from the germline V gene. The CDR3 has 15 amino acids. V dropped 2 bases and J dropped 2; count of bases not matched to a gene: 4. This clonotype was obtained from a male donor in good health and CMV-seronegative. The chain combines TRBV5-6 with TRBJ2-1; 7 nucleotides match TRBD1. The sample comprised PBMCs. CDR3 sequence: CASSLTGQTYNEQFF. In DNA form, the CDR3 reads TGTGCCAGCAGCTTAACGGGACAGACCTACAATGAGCAGTTCTTC.